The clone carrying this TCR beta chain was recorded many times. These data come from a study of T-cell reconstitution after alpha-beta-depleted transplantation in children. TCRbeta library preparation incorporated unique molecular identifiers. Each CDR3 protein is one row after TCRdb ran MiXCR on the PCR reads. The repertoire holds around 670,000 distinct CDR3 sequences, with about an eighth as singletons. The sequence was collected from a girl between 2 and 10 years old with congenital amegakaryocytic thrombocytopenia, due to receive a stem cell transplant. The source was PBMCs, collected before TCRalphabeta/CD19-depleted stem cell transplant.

The CDR3 nucleotides are TGCGCCAGCAGCTCCCTCGAGACCGGGGAGCTGTTTTTT. Encoded protein: CASSSLETGELFF. The rearrangement uses TRBV5-1 and TRBJ2-2; the D is unclear. The germline V gene encodes CDR1 SGHRS and CDR2 YFSETQ. CDR3 size: 13 residues. Trimming took off 3 bases at V and 5 bases at J, with 8 bases between the two ends.